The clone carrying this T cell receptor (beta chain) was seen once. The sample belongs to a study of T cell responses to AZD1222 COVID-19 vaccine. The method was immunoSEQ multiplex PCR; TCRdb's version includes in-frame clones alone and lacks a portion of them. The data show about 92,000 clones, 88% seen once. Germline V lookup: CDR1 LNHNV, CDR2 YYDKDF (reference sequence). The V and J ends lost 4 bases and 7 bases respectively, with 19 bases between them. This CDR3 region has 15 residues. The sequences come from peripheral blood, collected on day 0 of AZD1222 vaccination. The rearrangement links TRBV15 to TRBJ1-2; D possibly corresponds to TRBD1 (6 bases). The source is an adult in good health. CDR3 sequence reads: CATSIRQAQVVGYTF. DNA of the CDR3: TGTGCCACCAGCATAAGACAGGCCCAAGTTGTTGGCTACACCTTC.